This T cell receptor beta chain is drawn from a study of vaccination and CD4 T cells after COVID-19 (dated by TCRdb to 2022 to 2024). For context, the study as a whole: Convalescent patients had a positive SARS-CoV-2 result on nasal swab PCR, and of these patients, about ten had mild disease and one had severe disease. In the convalescent cohort there were six males and four females, among whom were two Hispanic individuals, seven Caucasians, two Asians and one multiracial person. Two doses of either the Pfizer-BioNTech BNT162b2 vaccine (n=8) or the Moderna mRNA-1273 vaccine (n=2) were administered to participants. Post-COVID blood samples were collected from convalescent patients a median of around 96 days after diagnosis, with a range of roughly 30 to 161 days. Post-vaccine blood samples were obtained a median of around 67 days after the second vaccine dose, with a range of roughly 13 to 250 days. Three convalescent patients gave samples both early after vaccination (day 14) and late after vaccination (days 161 to 241). Overlapping spike peptide pools from SARS-CoV-2 and from the common cold coronaviruses HCoV-NL63, HCoV-OC43 and HCoV-229E were used as culture stimuli. Control cultures used a CEFX viral epitope pool as positive control, an HIV-1 Nef peptide pool as negative control, or no peptide. The spike-specific CD4+ TCR repertoire was compared before and after mRNA vaccination in about nine COVID-19 convalescent patients and a few infection-naive healthy vaccine recipients. Points the paper makes about the study in general: Nearly all vaccine-specific clones in convalescent patients (304 of 307) were mono-reactive for SARS-CoV-2 spike rather than cross-reactive with common cold coronaviruses. The median number of SARS-CoV-2-reactive clonotypes rose from 20 to 25 after infection to a few dozen after vaccination, but the change was not significant. Among the post-vaccine SARS-CoV-2-reactive clones in convalescent patients, a median 86.3% showed up only after vaccination, which suggests vaccine-specific priming. Only a relatively small number of convalescent patients were included in the study, and early timepoints following natural infection were not analyzed.

The time point label, read with the paper, signifies: late sampling 161 to 241 days after vaccination in a few convalescent patients. The treatment or condition label, as the study defines it: approximately 10-day PBMC culture with coronavirus spike peptide pools or control peptides (ViraFEST assay). The study used the ViraFEST assay, which expanded antigen-specific T cells with peptide pools and then identified expanded clonotypes by TCR sequencing. The convalescent patients' positive SARS-CoV-2 PCR tests fell between March and December 2020, which was before the Alpha, Beta and Delta variants emerged in the United States. More than 1.5 million PBMCs per well were cultured in IMDM with approximately 5% human AB serum and about 9.2 IU/ml IL-2, plus 10 ug/ml peptide pools. On days 3 and 7, half of the culture medium was replaced with fresh IL-2-containing medium. After 10 to 11 days of culture, CD4+ T cells were isolated by negative selection with the EasySep CD4+ T cell isolation kit. Ficoll-Paque Plus gradient centrifugation was used to isolate PBMCs from whole blood, and the isolated PBMCs were then either used fresh or cryopreserved at -140C. In general, triplicate wells were set up for every culture condition.

To prepare the library, PCR was applied. DNA from cultured CD4+ T cells was subjected to TCR sequencing with the Oncomine TCR Beta short-read assay at the Johns Hopkins FTIC core. The QIAamp micro DNA kit was used to extract genomic DNA from the cultured CD4+ T cells. Oncomine TCR Beta libraries from cultured CD4+ T cells were pooled using unique dual indexes and sequenced on an Illumina iSeq 100. The paper's processing steps were these. Non-productive sequences were filtered out, and CDR3s that did not start with C, did not end with F or W, or were shorter than 7 amino acids were discarded. Antigen-specific clonotypes were identified with the MANAFEST web application by comparing peptide-stimulated wells with reference and other culture wells. An FDR below 0.05, an odds ratio above 5, and a productive frequency above 0.1% in at least two of three replicate wells were required for clones to be considered positive. Cross-reactive clonotypes were defined as significantly expanded in both SARS-CoV-2 spike wells and at least one common cold coronavirus spike condition. Levenshtein distances (stringdist) and unrooted phylogenetic trees (ape) in R version 3.6.1 were used to assess CDR3 homology. TCRdb passed the public sequencing reads through fastp at Q25 and MiXCR, retaining productive beta sequences. Every CDR3 protein is listed once, alongside the most common genes and DNA of its rows. The V and J calls come from TCRdb's annotation, not from the publication. In all, the sample holds more than 20,000 distinct CDR3 sequences, and around a third of those were seen once. Roughly 10% of the sample belongs to the ten largest clones.

Between the V and J ends, shortened by 4 bases and 5 bases respectively, the junction contains 11 bases. From the cysteine through the phenylalanine, the CDR3 covers 13 amino acids. Here the CDR3 DNA is all that survives: 39 bases in frame from base 1. From the germline V gene, CDR1 is ENHRY and CDR2 is SYGVKD. To note about this clonotype: The antigen it recognizes is unknown. Base-call qualities are not available, and no considerably larger clone is one nucleotide away.

This clonotype originated in a human donor who had recovered from COVID-19. Sequenced material: CD4+ T cells from blood, cultured in vitro, taken about 7 months after SARS-CoV-2 vaccination. The V and J genes are TRBV10-3 and TRBJ2-5; a confident D gene designation cannot be given. The CDR3 region has the sequence CAISARDAETQYF. The sequenced DNA is TGTGCCATCAGTGCGAGAGATGCGGAGACCCAGTACTTC.